The 32 T cell receptor beta chains reported below all come from one sample, sequenced in a study of HIV-infected children after antiretroviral therapy interruption. The TCR library was built from RNA with a 3' RACE protocol and unique molecular identifiers. TCRdb re-derived calls from the 3' RACE reads in MiXCR, one entry per CDR3 protein. Here the sample spans about 89,000 distinct CDR3 sequences, roughly 6.4% being singletons. Treatment meaning: PENTA 11 planned treatment interruption arm or continuous ART arm. The sample in question was CD45RA+ CD4+ T cells from PBMCs, pooled from several time points, obtained from a donor given antiretroviral therapy, either interrupted or continuous. Subset defined: naive CD4+ CD45RA+ CD45RO- T cells. These receptors were collected from a pool of human donors with HIV.

This clonotype was counted ten times or more. This chain links TRBV20-1 with TRBJ1-5; 7 bases map to TRBD1. Unmatched junction bases numbered 4, after V lost 1 base and J lost 7 bases. The length of the CDR3 is 13 residues. Germline loops: CDR1 DFQATT, CDR2 SNEGSKA (reference sequence). CDR3 sequence: CSARATGNQPQHF. DNA for the CDR3: TGCAGTGCTAGAGCGACAGGGAACCAGCCCCAGCATTTT.

Written as DNA, the CDR3 is TGTGCCAGTAGTACAGCTCGGGACAGGCCATATGGCTACACCTTC. It translates to CASSTARDRPYGYTF. V gene TRBV19 combines with J gene TRBJ1-2; 8 nucleotides line up with TRBD1. With V trimmed by 4 bases and J by 5 bases, 9 bases remained unmatched. The CDR3 runs 15 residues. The germline CDR1 and CDR2 sequences are LNHDA and SQIVND (reference sequence).

The table lists this clonotype with many counts. The CDR3 protein is CASSYDRATSYEQYF. The CDR3 region has the DNA TGTGCCAGCAGTTACGACAGGGCGACATCCTACGAGCAGTACTTC. This chain links TRBV6-5 with TRBJ2-7, with 7 bases that match TRBD1. Per the germline V gene, CDR1 is MNHEY and CDR2 is SVGAGI. This CDR3 region has 15 residues. The V gene end was trimmed by 2 bases and the J gene end by 1 base; junction bases not matched to a gene: 5.

J is TRBJ1-5 and V is TRBV4-2; D ambiguous. The length of the CDR3 is 15 residues. The ends were cut back, 0 bases at V and 3 bases at J, with 9 bases in the middle. Germline lookup yields CDR1 LGHNA and CDR2 YNFKEQ. CDR3 in DNA: TGTGCCAGCAGCCAAGATCTTACTGACAATCAGCCCCAGCATTTT. As protein: CASSQDLTDNQPQHF.

CDR3: CASSYSDGDTEAFF. CDR3 in DNA: TGTGCCAGCAGTTACTCGGATGGTGACACTGAAGCTTTCTTT. V and J are TRBV6-2 or TRBV6-3 and TRBJ1-1; D remains ambiguous. Germline CDR1 is MNHEY and CDR2 is SVGEGT. The CDR3 runs 14 residues. With 0 bases removed from V and 3 bases from J, the gap between germline ends came to 8 bases.

Many counts were recorded for this clonotype. The rearrangement uses TRBV5-4 and TRBJ2-3; maybe TRBD2 (5 bases). CDR3 length: 15 residues. Germline values: CDR1 SGHNT, CDR2 YYREEE (reference sequence). V was trimmed by 0 bases and J by 0 bases, leaving 8 bases between them. CDR3 DNA sequence: TGTGCCAGCAGCTTGGAGCGGAGGAGCACAGATACGCAGTATTTT. This sequence encodes CASSLERRSTDTQYF.

This clonotype showed up just a few times. V usage is TRBV29-1 and J usage is TRBJ2-2, with 9 bases fitting TRBD1. The ends lost 5 bases at V and 4 bases at J; junction bases unmatched: 5. The germline V gene encodes CDR1 SQVTM and CDR2 ANQGSEA. The CDR3 runs 14 residues. The CDR3 DNA reads TGCAGCGTTCGGACAGGGGTCAGCACCGGGGAGCTGTTTTTT. Its translation: CSVRTGVSTGELFF.

This clonotype occurred many times. The chain combines TRBV11-2 with TRBJ2-7, with TRBD1 matching over 8 bases. This CDR3 spans 14 amino acids. Germline V gives CDR1 SGHAT, CDR2 FQNNGV. With 3 bases clipped from V and 2 bases from J, the junction kept 3 bases outside the gene matches. The CDR3 DNA is TGTGCCAGCAGCTTCGACAGGGGAGCCTACGAGCAGTACTTC. This encodes CASSFDRGAYEQYF.

Turning to this clonotype: One end of the junction is discordant with germline, which a read error may explain. The chain links TRBV10-2 to TRBJ1-6; TRBD1 agrees at 8 bases. Per germline, CDR1 WSHSY and CDR2 SAAADI. CDR3 length: 14 amino acids. CDR3 sequence: CASRSGGELTPPHF. The DNA of the CDR3 is TGCGCCAGCAGATCAGGGGGCGAACTTACACCCCCCCACTTT.

The CDR3 is CSAMRGREVSYEQYF. The DNA of the CDR3 is TGCAGTGCTATGAGAGGGCGGGAGGTCTCCTACGAGCAGTACTTC. The chain combines TRBV20-1 with TRBJ2-7; the match to TRBD2 covers 8 bases. CDR1 and CDR2 (germline): DFQATT, SNEGSKA (reference sequence). V gave up 4 bases and J gave up 0 bases; unmatched junction bases: 8. This CDR3 is 15 amino acids long.

This clonotype showed up many times. The chain carries TRBV5-1 and TRBJ2-3; 8 nucleotides line up with TRBD2. Germline loops: CDR1 SGHRS, CDR2 YFSETQ. The CDR3 totals 17 residues. V lost 4 bases and J lost 6; bases outside the gene matches: 16. The CDR3 here is CASSLALSGTSSDTQYF. In DNA, the CDR3 is TGCGCCAGCAGCCTCGCCCTTTCCGGGACTAGTAGTGATACGCAGTATTTT.

This clonotype occurred many times. The chain links TRBV7-9 to TRBJ1-4; 7 positions agree with TRBD1. The CDR3 sequence is 16 residues long. CDR1 SEHNR and CDR2 FQNEAQ come from the germline V gene (reference sequence). V lost 11 bases and J lost 0; bases outside the gene matches: 12. The chain's CDR3 is CAAPGGKPATNEKLFF. The CDR3 region has the DNA TGTGCCGCACCAGGGGGAAAGCCTGCAACTAATGAAAAACTGTTTTTT.

This clonotype was found many times. The chain recombines TRBV11-2 with TRBJ2-3; D gene unclear. The ends were cut back, 2 bases at V and 4 bases at J, with 22 bases in the middle. The CDR3 runs to 18 residues. CDR1 is SGHAT and CDR2 is FQNNGV in the germline V gene. CDR3 in DNA: TGTGCCAGCAGCTTATTGACCGGCAAAACTACACTATCAGATACGCAGTATTTT. Translated: CASSLLTGKTTLSDTQYF.

This clonotype occurred a few times. The chain has TRBV24-1 and TRBJ2-2, with TRBD2 matching over 7 bases. The CDR3 covers 15 residues. V shed 3 bases, J shed 5 bases, and the junction held 5 bases outside the gene matches. The germline V gene has CDR1 KGHDR and CDR2 SFDVKD. CDR3 coding DNA: TGTGCCACCAGTGATCCCAGCGGGGTAACCGGGGAGCTGTTTTTT. Translation gives CATSDPSGVTGELFF.

The chain employs TRBV11-2 and TRBJ2-5; possibly TRBD1 for D (6 bases). The germline CDR1 and CDR2 sequences are SGHAT and FQNNGV. V lost 0 bases, J lost 7 bases, and 15 bases lay in between. The CDR3 totals 15 residues. CDR3 region: CASSLEGHGVGTQYF. Written as DNA, the CDR3 is TGTGCCAGCAGCTTAGAGGGACACGGGGTTGGGACCCAGTACTTC.

At least ten counts were recorded for this clonotype. J is TRBJ1-6 and V is TRBV12-3 or TRBV12-4; maybe TRBD1 (5 bases). The CDR3 sequence is 16 residues long. Trimming took off 1 base at V and 8 bases at J, with 15 bases between the two ends. The CDR3 reads CASSLVGPRGHSPLHF. CDR3 in DNA: TGTGCCAGCAGTTTAGTGGGCCCTCGGGGACATTCACCCCTCCACTTT.

This clonotype was detected many times. The rearrangement joins TRBV11-1 to TRBJ2-5; the D gene is possibly TRBD1 (7 bases). Germline assignment: CDR1 SGHAT and CDR2 FQDESV (reference sequence). With 6 bases removed from V and 3 bases from J, the gap between germline ends came to 11 bases. This CDR3 region has 13 residues. In DNA, the CDR3 is TGTGCCAGCAGTCGGGGGACAGAAGAGACCCAGTACTTC. Translating it yields CASSRGTEETQYF.

This clonotype showed up many times. This chain uses TRBV28 with TRBJ2-1, with D possibly TRBD1 on 5 matching bases. Trimming shortened V by 2 bases and J by 7 bases, and 15 bases separated the two germline ends. The germline gives CDR1 MDHEN, CDR2 SYDVKM. The CDR3 totals 15 residues. The CDR3 protein is CASSLQGGGGNEQFF. DNA for the CDR3: TGTGCCAGCAGTTTACAGGGTGGCGGTGGAAATGAGCAGTTCTTC.

This clonotype was recorded at least ten times. The V call is TRBV12-3 or TRBV12-4, the J call TRBJ2-7, with unresolved D. This CDR3 comprises 11 residues. Trimming pared 3 bases from V and 2 bases from J, leaving 2 bases between. The CDR3, as DNA: TGTGCCAGCAGTTTCGCCTACGAGCAGTACTTC. This encodes CASSFAYEQYF.

In its sample, this clonotype was seen many times. V gene TRBV20-1 combines with J gene TRBJ2-5, with 13 nucleotides matching TRBD2. Unmatched junction bases numbered 2, after V lost 5 bases and J lost 2 bases. The CDR3 is made up of 14 amino acids. Germline CDR1 DFQATT, CDR2 SNEGSKA (reference sequence). The DNA of the CDR3 is TGCAGTGCTCTGACTAGCGGGAGGCAAGAGACCCAGTACTTC. This codes for CSALTSGRQETQYF.

This clonotype showed up just a few times. The chain joins TRBV12-3 or TRBV12-4 to TRBJ2-3; weak D call: TRBD1 (6 bases). The ends were cut back, 3 bases at V and 6 bases at J, with 16 bases in the middle. This CDR3 has 15 residues. CDR3: CASSFHQGTIDTQYF. CDR3 nucleotide sequence: TGTGCCAGCAGTTTTCATCAGGGGACGATCGATACGCAGTATTTT.

The table lists this clonotype with many counts. The CDR3 here is CASSHRGRLGTQYF. The DNA of the CDR3 is TGCGCCAGCAGTCACCGCGGACGGTTGGGGACCCAGTACTTC. The chain is built from TRBV23-1 and TRBJ2-5; D is undetermined. TRBV23-1 is an ORF, with its function uncertain. V was cut by 3 bases and J by 7 bases, with 15 bases left in between. This CDR3 has 14 residues.

The genes are TRBV29-1 and TRBJ2-5, with unresolved D. CDR3 length equals 12 residues. Per germline, CDR1 SQVTM and CDR2 ANQGSEA. V shed 4 bases and J shed 6 bases, with 12 bases lying between them. CDR3: CSVGLVLKTQYF. CDR3 DNA: TGCAGCGTTGGCCTAGTTTTGAAGACCCAGTACTTC.

This clonotype was recorded a few times. The chain carries TRBV19 and TRBJ1-5; 7 bases are a match to TRBD1. The CDR3 runs 15 residues. The germline V gene encodes CDR1 LNHDA and CDR2 SQIVND (reference sequence). Trimming at V came to 4 bases and at J to 0 bases, leaving 3 bases not matched to a gene. CDR3 nucleotide sequence: TGTGCCAGTAGTAAGGGGGCGCATAGCAATCAGCCCCAGCATTTT. It specifies CASSKGAHSNQPQHF.

This clonotype has at least ten counts. This chain links TRBV20-1 with TRBJ2-5; D may be TRBD1 (6 bases). The CDR3 is made up of 11 amino acids. The V gene lost 4 bases and the J gene lost 5 bases, with 8 bases spanning the gap. Germline assignment: CDR1 DFQATT and CDR2 SNEGSKA (reference sequence). The CDR3 DNA sequence: TGCAGTGCTATCGACAGGGAGACCCAGTACTTC. It yields the protein CSAIDRETQYF.

This clonotype was observed at least ten times. The chain carries TRBV5-1 and TRBJ1-5; maybe TRBD1 (6 bases). This CDR3 spans 13 amino acids. Germline-derived CDR1 and CDR2 are SGHRS and YFSETQ. Trimming pared 4 bases from V and 7 bases from J, leaving 12 bases between. The CDR3 coding sequence is TGCGCCAGCAGCGTGGGAAGGGGGCAGCCCCAGCATTTT. Translated, it gives CASSVGRGQPQHF.

This clonotype was observed many times. This chain connects TRBV5-6 to TRBJ1-2, with TRBD1 identical over 9 bases. Germline V CDR1 and CDR2: SGHDT, YYEEEE. This CDR3 comprises 18 residues. V trimming: 1 base; J trimming: 0 bases; junction bases outside the gene matches: 10. The chain's CDR3 is CASSLTFPGTGSNYGYTF. CDR3 coding DNA: TGTGCCAGCAGCTTGACTTTCCCCGGGACAGGGTCTAACTATGGCTACACCTTC.

V and J are TRBV12-3 or TRBV12-4 and TRBJ2-7; TRBD1 matches at 7 bases. With 6 bases clipped from V and 9 bases from J, the junction kept 14 bases outside the gene matches. This CDR3 contains 14 residues. As DNA, the CDR3 is TGTGCCAGCAGCAGCCTCGGACAGGCTTCGGGGCAGTACTTC. Translating it yields CASSSLGQASGQYF.

This clonotype showed up many times. This chain joins TRBV3-1 and TRBJ2-3, with D hard to call. V gave up 0 bases and J gave up 0 bases, with 7 bases separating them. CDR3 size: 15 residues. From germline, CDR1 is LGHDT and CDR2 YNNKEL (reference sequence). CDR3 residues: CASSQDLGSTDTQYF. CDR3 nucleotides: TGTGCCAGCAGCCAAGATCTAGGAAGCACAGATACGCAGTATTTT.

This clonotype was recorded many times. The chain recombines TRBV12-3 or TRBV12-4 with TRBJ1-2; 7 bases map to TRBD1. CDR3 size: 15 residues. The V and J ends lost 6 bases and 0 bases, in that order; junction bases with no gene match: 7. CDR3 sequence reads: CASRRDSISNYGYTF. CDR3 bases: TGTGCCAGCAGGCGGGACAGTATATCTAACTATGGCTACACCTTC.

Many counts were recorded for this clonotype. The chain couples TRBV5-3 to TRBJ2-7, with D possibly matching TRBD2 (5 bases). TRBV5-3 is an ORF, and what it does is uncertain. The CDR3 is made up of 14 amino acids. V lost 4 bases and J 2 bases, leaving 13 bases between the germline ends. CDR3 bases: TGTGCCAGAAGCCCCAGCGGCCTGCCCTACGAGCAGTACTTC. Protein sequence: CARSPSGLPYEQYF.

This clonotype has a count of ten or more. The rearrangement links TRBV20-1 to TRBJ2-1; 12 bases map to TRBD2. Germline values: CDR1 DFQATT, CDR2 SNEGSKA (reference sequence). This CDR3 has 14 residues. V was pared by 1 base and J by 7 bases, with 2 bases of the junction left unmatched. CDR3 in amino acids: CSARGTSGGNEQFF. CDR3 DNA sequence: TGCAGTGCTAGAGGAACTAGCGGGGGGAATGAGCAGTTCTTC.